Each of the 6 T cell receptor beta chains below was sequenced from the same sample in a study of T-cell reconstitution after alpha-beta-depleted transplantation in children. Preparation of the TCRbeta library used unique molecular identifiers. TCRdb recomputed calls from the PCR reads with MiXCR, one row per CDR3 protein. The sample lists just over 950,000 distinct CDR3 sequences; about 29% were seen once. Specimen: PBMCs, mostly from graft donor cells, collected 360 days after TCRalphabeta/CD19-depleted stem cell transplant. The receptor set was obtained from a boy under two years old who had a stem cell transplant for SCID, so the T cells may come from the graft donor.

This clonotype was observed a handful of times. This chain uses TRBV28 with TRBJ2-2; 8 bases align to TRBD2. From germline, CDR1 is MDHEN and CDR2 SYDVKM. Germline trimming cut 2 bases from V and 2 bases from J; bases unmatched to any gene: 4. This CDR3 spans 16 amino acids. The CDR3 DNA reads as TGTGCCAGCAGTTTAACTAGCGGACCTAACACCGGGGAGCTGTTTTTT. It translates to CASSLTSGPNTGELFF.

This chain uses TRBV12-3 or TRBV12-4 with TRBJ2-3, with a weak D call TRBD2 (6 bases). Trimming removed 7 bases from V and 1 base from J, with 12 bases in between. This CDR3 is 14 amino acids long. CDR3 bases: TGTGCCAGCACGGTGCGGGGAGGCACAGATACGCAGTATTTT. The encoded protein is CASTVRGGTDTQYF.

This clonotype was counted a few times. V and J are TRBV7-2 and TRBJ2-2, with no clear D. V lost 2 bases, J lost 5 bases, and 9 bases lay in between. The germline CDR1 and CDR2 sequences are SGHTA and FQGNSA. The CDR3 is 14 residues long. CDR3 amino acids: CASSLIPSTGELFF. The CDR3 coding sequence is TGTGCCAGCAGCTTAATTCCCAGTACCGGGGAGCTGTTTTTT.

This clonotype has only a few counts. This sequence joins TRBV29-1 and TRBJ2-3, with 8 positions matching TRBD2. Per germline, CDR1 SQVTM and CDR2 ANQGSEA. The J segment lost 2 bases and the V segment lost 4 bases, leaving 8 bases of the junction unmatched. This CDR3 spans 15 amino acids. The DNA of the CDR3 is TGCAGCGTTGGGCCCAGCGGGGGAAACACAGATACGCAGTATTTT. It specifies CSVGPSGGNTDTQYF.

This clonotype was observed once. The chain employs TRBV5-1 and TRBJ2-3; D call uncertain. Trimming removed 0 bases at V and 0 bases at J, with 14 bases between. The germline V gene encodes CDR1 SGHRS and CDR2 YFSETQ. The CDR3 spans 17 residues. CDR3: CASSLARNSFSTDTQYF. Here the CDR3 DNA reads TGCGCCAGCAGCTTGGCGCGGAACTCCTTTAGCACAGATACGCAGTATTTT. The full variable domain, its missing parts supplied by reference TRBV5-1 and TRBJ2-3, is KAGVTQTPRYLIKTRGQQVTLSCSPISGHRSVSWYQQTPGQGLQFLFEYFSETQRNKGNFPGRFSGRQFSNSRSEMNVSTLELGDSALYLCASSLARNSFSTDTQYFGPGTRLTVL.

This clonotype has a count of ten or more. The chain combines TRBV28 with TRBJ1-1; a weak D match, TRBD1 (6 bases). The CDR3 consists of 14 residues. V was pared by 5 bases and J by 7 bases, with 17 bases between. From germline, CDR1 is MDHEN and CDR2 SYDVKM. CDR3 amino acids: CASSLRTALYEAFF. The CDR3, as DNA: TGTGCCAGCAGTCTACGGACAGCGCTATATGAAGCTTTCTTT.